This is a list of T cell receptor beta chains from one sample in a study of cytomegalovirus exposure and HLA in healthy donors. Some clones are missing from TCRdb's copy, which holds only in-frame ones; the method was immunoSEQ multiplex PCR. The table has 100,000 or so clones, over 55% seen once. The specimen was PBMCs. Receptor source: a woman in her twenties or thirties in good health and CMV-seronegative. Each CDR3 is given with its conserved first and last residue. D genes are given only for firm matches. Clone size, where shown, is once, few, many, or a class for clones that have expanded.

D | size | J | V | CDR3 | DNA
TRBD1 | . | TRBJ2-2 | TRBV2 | CASGTGATGELFF | TGTGCCAGCGGGACAGGGGCCACCGGGGAGCTGTTTTTT
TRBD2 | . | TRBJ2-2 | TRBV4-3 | CASSQEGGAGTGELFF | TGCGCCAGCAGCCAAGAGGGCGGAGCGGGGACCGGGGAGCTGTTTTTT
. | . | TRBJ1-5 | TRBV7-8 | CASSPQGNSNQPQHF | TGTGCCAGCAGCCCGCAGGGGAATAGCAATCAGCCCCAGCATTTT
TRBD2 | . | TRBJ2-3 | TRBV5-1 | CASASGDLGTQYF | TGCGCCAGCGCTAGCGGGGATCTGGGTACGCAGTATTTT
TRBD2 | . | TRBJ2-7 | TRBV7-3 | CASSFPRGDRSSEQYF | TGTGCCAGCAGCTTTCCACGGGGGGACCGGTCCTCCGAGCAGTACTTC
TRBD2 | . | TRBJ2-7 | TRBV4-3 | CASSPAGGHEQYF | TGCGCCAGCAGCCCCGCGGGGGGCCACGAGCAGTACTTC
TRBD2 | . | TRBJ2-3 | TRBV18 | CASSQLTSGSLVDTQYF | TGTGCCAGCTCGCAGCTGACTAGCGGGAGTTTGGTAGATACGCAGTATTTT
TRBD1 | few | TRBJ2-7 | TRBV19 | CASSRNRQGNYEQYF | TGTGCCAGTAGCCGTAATCGACAGGGGAACTACGAGCAGTACTTC
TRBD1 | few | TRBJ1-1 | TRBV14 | CASGQGPEAFF | TGTGCCAGCGGACAGGGGCCCGAAGCTTTCTTT
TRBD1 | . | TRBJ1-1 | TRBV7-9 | CASGLRQGGTEAFF | TGTGCCAGCGGACTTAGACAGGGTGGGACTGAAGCTTTCTTT
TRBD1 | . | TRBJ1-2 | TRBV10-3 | CAISEGGDRGIGGYIF | TGTGCCATCAGTGAGGGCGGGGACAGGGGCATAGGTGGCTACATCTTC
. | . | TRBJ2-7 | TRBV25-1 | CASSVPGQFYEQYF | TGTGCCAGCAGTGTCCCGGGACAATTCTACGAGCAGTACTTC
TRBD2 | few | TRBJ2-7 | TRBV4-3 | CASMNSGRPGYEQYF | TGCGCCAGCATGAATAGCGGGAGGCCGGGATACGAGCAGTACTTC
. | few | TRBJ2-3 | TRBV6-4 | CASSDQGDTQYF | TGTGCCAGCAGTGACCAGGGGGATACGCAGTATTTT
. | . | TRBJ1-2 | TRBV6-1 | CASSLSLGGYGYTF | TGTGCCAGCAGCCTCTCCCTCGGAGGCTATGGCTACACCTTC
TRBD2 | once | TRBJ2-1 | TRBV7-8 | CASSPPRGGTRNYNEQFF | TGTGCCAGCAGCCCACCTAGGGGTGGGACTAGAAACTACAATGAGCAGTTCTTC
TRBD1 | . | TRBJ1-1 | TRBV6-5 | CASSLWTGLNTEAFF | TGTGCCAGCAGTCTATGGACAGGATTGAACACTGAAGCTTTCTTT
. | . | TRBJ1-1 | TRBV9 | CASSVGGVGTEAFF | TGTGCCAGCAGCGTGGGGGGGGTCGGCACTGAAGCTTTCTTT
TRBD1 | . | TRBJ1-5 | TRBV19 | CASSKGQGNQPQHF | TGTGCCAGTAGTAAAGGACAGGGGAATCAGCCCCAGCATTTT
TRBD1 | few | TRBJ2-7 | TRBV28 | CASSIPGTGTYEQYF | TGTGCCAGCAGTATTCCCGGGACAGGGACCTACGAGCAGTACTTC
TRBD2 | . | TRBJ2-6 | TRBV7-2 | CASSPRTSGSSGANVLTF | TGTGCCAGCAGCCCCCGGACTAGCGGGAGCTCTGGGGCCAACGTCCTGACTTTC
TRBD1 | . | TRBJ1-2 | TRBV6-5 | CASSYLGTASAGYTF | TGTGCCAGCAGTTACCTCGGGACAGCCTCGGCGGGCTACACCTTC
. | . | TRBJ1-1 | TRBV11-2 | CASSPGGANTEAFF | TGTGCCAGCAGCCCGGGGGGGGCGAACACTGAAGCTTTCTTT
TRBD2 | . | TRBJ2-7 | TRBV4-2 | CASSQERSWSGTSYEQYF | TGTGCCAGCAGCCAAGAAAGGTCGTGGAGCGGGACCTCCTACGAGCAGTACTTC
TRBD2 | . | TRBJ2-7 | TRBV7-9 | CASSYHRRDTGGKNEQYF | TGTGCCAGCAGCTACCATAGGAGAGATACGGGAGGGAAGAACGAGCAGTACTTC
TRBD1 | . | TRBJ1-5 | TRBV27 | CASSEGQGYQPQHF | TGTGCCAGCAGTGAGGGACAGGGGTATCAGCCCCAGCATTTT
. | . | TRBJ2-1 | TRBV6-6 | CASSSPLAYNEQFF | TGTGCCAGCAGCTCACCACTAGCCTACAATGAGCAGTTCTTC
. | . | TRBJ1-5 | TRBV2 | CASSPQGNQPQHF | TGTGCCAGCAGTCCTCAGGGGAATCAGCCCCAGCATTTT
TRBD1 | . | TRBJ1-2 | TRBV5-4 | CASSVAIGQGEVEGYTF | TGTGCCAGCAGCGTTGCTATCGGGCAGGGGGAAGTGGAGGGCTACACCTTC
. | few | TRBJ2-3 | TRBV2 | CASSVRGGGADTQYF | TGTGCCAGCAGTGTGAGGGGGGGTGGCGCAGATACGCAGTATTTT
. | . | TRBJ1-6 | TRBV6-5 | CASSYLGGSTLSPLHF | TGTGCCAGCAGTTACCTTGGCGGATCCACCCTTTCGCCCCTCCACTTT
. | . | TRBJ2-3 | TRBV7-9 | CASETLAGDTQYF | TGTGCCAGCGAGACCTTGGCGGGAGATACGCAGTATTTT
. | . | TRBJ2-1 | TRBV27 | CASINESLEQFF | TGTGCCAGTATTAACGAGAGCCTCGAGCAGTTCTTC
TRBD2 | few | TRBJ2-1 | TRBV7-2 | CASSLSGGAYNEQFF | TGTGCCAGCAGCTTAAGCGGGGGGGCCTACAATGAGCAGTTCTTC
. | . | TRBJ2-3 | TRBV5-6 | CASSFGGAGATDTQYF | TGTGCCAGCAGCTTTGGCGGCGCGGGGGCCACAGATACGCAGTATTTT
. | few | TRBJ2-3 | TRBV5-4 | CASSLYLTNTDTQYF | TGTGCCAGCAGCTTGTATCTAACCAACACAGATACGCAGTATTTT
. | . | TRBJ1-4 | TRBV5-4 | CASSLERHEKLFF | TGTGCCAGCAGCTTGGAGAGGCATGAAAAACTGTTTTTT
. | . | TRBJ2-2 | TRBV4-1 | CASSLTREVNTGELFF | TGCGCCAGCAGCCTGACGAGAGAGGTGAACACCGGGGAGCTGTTTTTT
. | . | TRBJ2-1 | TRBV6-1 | CASSEQWSQYSQFF | TGTGCCAGCAGTGAACAGTGGAGCCAGTATTCGCAGTTCTTC
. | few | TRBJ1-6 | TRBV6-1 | CASSGAPGNSPLHF | TGTGCCAGCAGTGGGGCTCCGGGAAATTCACCCCTCCACTTT
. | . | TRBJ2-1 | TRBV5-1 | CASSLGIAGEQFF | TGCGCCAGCAGCTTGGGTATTGCAGGGGAGCAGTTCTTC
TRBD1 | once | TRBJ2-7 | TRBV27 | CASSSPKDRGINEQYF | TGTGCCAGCAGTTCTCCTAAAGACAGGGGGATAAACGAGCAGTACTTC
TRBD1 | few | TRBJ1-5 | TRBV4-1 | CASSQILGTGNQPQHF | TGCGCCAGCAGCCAGATCCTCGGGACAGGGAATCAGCCCCAGCATTTT
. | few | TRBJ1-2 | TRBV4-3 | CASSGPIGIGYTF | TGCGCCAGCAGCGGCCCTATCGGGATTGGCTACACCTTC
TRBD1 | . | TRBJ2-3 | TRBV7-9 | CASSLEQGAADTQYF | TGTGCCAGCAGCTTAGAACAGGGGGCCGCAGATACGCAGTATTTT